This TCR beta chain was captured in a study of shared clonotypes between healthy human individuals. CD45RO-negative, CCR7-selected cells formed the naive CD8 fraction, which excluded terminally differentiated effector memory CD45RA+ cells. From germline, CDR1 is LNHDA and CDR2 SQIVND (reference sequence). V lost 5 bases and J 2 bases, leaving 17 bases between the germline ends. The CDR3 spans 16 residues. Profiled with immunoSEQ multiplex PCR; TCRdb holds only in-frame clones, not every one. Here the sample spans around 650,000 clones, about 95% being singletons. The V gene is TRBV19, the J gene TRBJ2-3; D gene unclear. This clonotype was obtained from a woman aged 25-40 years in good health. The sequenced sample consisted of naive CD8+ T cells sorted from blood. The CDR3 loop reads CASSRFIWGFTDTQYF. The DNA of the CDR3 is TGTGCCAGTAGTCGCTTTATTTGGGGTTTCACAGATACGCAGTATTTT.